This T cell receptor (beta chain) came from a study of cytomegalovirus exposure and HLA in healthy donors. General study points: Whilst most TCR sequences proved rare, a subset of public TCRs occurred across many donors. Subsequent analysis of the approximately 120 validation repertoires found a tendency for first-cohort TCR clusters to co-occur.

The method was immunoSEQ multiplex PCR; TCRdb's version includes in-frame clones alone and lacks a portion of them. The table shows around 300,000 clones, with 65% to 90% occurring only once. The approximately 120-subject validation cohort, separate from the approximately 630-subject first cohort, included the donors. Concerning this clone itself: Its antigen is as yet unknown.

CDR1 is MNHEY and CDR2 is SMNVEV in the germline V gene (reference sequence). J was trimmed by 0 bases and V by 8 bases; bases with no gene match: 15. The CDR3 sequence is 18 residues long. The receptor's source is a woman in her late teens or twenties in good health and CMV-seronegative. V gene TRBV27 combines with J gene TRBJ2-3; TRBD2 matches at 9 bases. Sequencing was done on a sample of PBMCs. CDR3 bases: TGTGCCAGCCTCCCTGGCCTAGCGGGGCACCCAAGCACAGATACGCAGTATTTT. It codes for CASLPGLAGHPSTDTQYF.